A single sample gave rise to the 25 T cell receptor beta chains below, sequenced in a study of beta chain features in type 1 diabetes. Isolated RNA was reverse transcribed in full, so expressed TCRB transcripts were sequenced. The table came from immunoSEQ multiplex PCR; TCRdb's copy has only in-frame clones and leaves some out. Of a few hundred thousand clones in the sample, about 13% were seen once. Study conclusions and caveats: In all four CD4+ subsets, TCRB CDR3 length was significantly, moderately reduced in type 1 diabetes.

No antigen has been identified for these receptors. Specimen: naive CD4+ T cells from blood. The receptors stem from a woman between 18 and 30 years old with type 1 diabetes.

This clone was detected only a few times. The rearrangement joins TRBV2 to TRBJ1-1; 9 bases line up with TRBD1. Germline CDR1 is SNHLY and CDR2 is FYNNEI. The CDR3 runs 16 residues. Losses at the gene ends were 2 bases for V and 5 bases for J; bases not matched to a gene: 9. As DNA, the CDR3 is TGTGCCAGCAGTGAATTACAGGGGGCAGTGGGGACTGAAGCTTTCTTT. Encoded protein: CASSELQGAVGTEAFF.

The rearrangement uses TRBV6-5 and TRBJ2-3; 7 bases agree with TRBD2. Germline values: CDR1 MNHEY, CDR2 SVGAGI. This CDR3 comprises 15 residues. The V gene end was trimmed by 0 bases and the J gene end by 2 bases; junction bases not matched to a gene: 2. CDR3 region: CASSYSGGTTDTQYF. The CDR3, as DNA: TGTGCCAGCAGTTACTCGGGGGGGACCACAGATACGCAGTATTTT.

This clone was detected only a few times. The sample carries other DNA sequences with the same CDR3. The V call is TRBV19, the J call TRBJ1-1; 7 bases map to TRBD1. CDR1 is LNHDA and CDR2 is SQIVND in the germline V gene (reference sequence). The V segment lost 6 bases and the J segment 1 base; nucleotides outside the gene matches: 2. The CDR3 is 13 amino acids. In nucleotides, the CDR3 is TGTGCCAGTAGCCGGACAGGGAACACTGAAGCTTTCTTT. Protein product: CASSRTGNTEAFF.

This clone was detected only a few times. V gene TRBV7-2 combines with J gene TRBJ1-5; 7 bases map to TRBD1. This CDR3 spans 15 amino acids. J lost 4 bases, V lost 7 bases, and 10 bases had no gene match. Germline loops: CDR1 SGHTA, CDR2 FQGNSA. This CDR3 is CASTEGAGGNQPQHF. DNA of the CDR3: TGTGCCAGCACCGAGGGGGCAGGGGGGAATCAGCCCCAGCATTTT.

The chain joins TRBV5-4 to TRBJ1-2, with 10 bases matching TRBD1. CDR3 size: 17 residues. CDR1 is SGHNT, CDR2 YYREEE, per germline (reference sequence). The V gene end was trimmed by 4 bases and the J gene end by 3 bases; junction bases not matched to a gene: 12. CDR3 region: CASSLMNRQGADYGYTF. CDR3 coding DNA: TGTGCCAGCAGCCTCATGAACCGACAGGGGGCGGACTATGGCTACACCTTC.

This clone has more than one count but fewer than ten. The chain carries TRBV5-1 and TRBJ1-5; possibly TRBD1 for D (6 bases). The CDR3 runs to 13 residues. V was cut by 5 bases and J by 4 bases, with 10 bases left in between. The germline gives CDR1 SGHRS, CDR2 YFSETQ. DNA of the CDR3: TGCGCCAGCAGTAGTACAGGGAATCAGCCCCAGCATTTT. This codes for CASSSTGNQPQHF.

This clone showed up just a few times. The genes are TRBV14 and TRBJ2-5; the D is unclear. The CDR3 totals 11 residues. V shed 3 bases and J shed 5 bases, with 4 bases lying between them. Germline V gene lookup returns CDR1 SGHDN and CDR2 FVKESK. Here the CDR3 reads CASSHGETQYF. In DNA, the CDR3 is TGTGCCAGCAGCCACGGGGAGACCCAGTACTTC.

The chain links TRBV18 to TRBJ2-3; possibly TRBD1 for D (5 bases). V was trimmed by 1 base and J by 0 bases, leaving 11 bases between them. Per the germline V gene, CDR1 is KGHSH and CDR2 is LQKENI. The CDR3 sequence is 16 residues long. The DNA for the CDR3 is TGTGCCAGCTCACCACTCAGGGCACTTAGCACAGATACGCAGTATTTT. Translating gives CASSPLRALSTDTQYF.

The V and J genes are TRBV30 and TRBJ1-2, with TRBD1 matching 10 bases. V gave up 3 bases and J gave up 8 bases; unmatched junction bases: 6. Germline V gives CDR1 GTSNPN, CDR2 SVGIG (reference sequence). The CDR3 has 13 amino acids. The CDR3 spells CAWSTDRGGGYTF. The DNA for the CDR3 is TGTGCCTGGAGCACGGACAGGGGGGGAGGCTACACCTTC.

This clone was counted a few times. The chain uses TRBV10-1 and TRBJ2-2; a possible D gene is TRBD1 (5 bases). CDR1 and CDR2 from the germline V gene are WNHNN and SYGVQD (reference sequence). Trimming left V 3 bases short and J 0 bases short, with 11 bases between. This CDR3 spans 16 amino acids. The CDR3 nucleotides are TGCGCCAGCAGTGACTACAGGCGTTCGAACACCGGGGAGCTGTTTTTT. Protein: CASSDYRRSNTGELFF.

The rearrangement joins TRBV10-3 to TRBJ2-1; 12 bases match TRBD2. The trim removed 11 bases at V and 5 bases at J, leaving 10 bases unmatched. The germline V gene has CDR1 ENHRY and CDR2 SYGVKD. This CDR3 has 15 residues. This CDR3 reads CASRLAGVGDNEQFF. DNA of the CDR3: TGTGCCTCAAGACTAGCGGGAGTCGGAGACAATGAGCAGTTCTTC.

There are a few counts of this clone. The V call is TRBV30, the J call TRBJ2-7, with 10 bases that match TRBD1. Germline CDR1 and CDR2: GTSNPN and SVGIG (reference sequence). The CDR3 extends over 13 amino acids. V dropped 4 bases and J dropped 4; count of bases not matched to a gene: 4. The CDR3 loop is CAWMTGGMYEQYF. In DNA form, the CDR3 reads TGTGCCTGGATGACAGGGGGCATGTACGAGCAGTACTTC.

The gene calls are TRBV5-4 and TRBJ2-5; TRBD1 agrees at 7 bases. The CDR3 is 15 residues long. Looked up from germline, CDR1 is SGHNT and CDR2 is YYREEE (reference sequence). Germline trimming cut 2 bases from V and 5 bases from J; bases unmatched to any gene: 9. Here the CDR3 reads CASSLGGGSGETQYF. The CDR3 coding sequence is TGTGCCAGCAGCTTAGGGGGCGGATCTGGGGAGACCCAGTACTTC.

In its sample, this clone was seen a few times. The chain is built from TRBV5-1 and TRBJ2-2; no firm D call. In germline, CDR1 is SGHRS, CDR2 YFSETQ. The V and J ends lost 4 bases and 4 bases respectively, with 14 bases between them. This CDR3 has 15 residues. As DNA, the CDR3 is TGCGCCAGCAGCCCCGGAGTGGGTGGCACCGGGGAGCTGTTTTTT. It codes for CASSPGVGGTGELFF.

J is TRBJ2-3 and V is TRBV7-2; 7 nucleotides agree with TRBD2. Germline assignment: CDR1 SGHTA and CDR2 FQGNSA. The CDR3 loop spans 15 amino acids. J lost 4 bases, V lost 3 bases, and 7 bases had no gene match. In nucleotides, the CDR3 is TGTGCCAGCAGCTTGTCGGGAGGATTTTCAGATACGCAGTATTTT. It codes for CASSLSGGFSDTQYF.

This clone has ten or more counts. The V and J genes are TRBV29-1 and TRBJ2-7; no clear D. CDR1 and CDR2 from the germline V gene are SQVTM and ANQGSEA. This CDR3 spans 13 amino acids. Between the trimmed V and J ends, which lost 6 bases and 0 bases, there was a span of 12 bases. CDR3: CSVGGTSSYEQYF. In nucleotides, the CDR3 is TGCAGCGTCGGCGGAACGAGCTCCTACGAGCAGTACTTC.

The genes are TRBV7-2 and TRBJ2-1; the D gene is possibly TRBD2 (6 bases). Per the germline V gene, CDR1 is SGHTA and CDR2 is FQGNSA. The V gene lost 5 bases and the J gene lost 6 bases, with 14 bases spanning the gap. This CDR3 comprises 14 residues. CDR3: CASSDRLGSNEQFF. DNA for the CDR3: TGTGCCAGCAGCGATCGACTAGGTAGCAATGAGCAGTTCTTC. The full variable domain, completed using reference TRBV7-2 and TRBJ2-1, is GAGVSQSPSNKVTEKGKDVELRCDPISGHTALYWYRQSLGQGLEFLIYFQGNSAPDKSGLPSDRFSAERTGGSVSTLTIQRTQQEDSAVYLCASSDRLGSNEQFFGPGTRLTVL.

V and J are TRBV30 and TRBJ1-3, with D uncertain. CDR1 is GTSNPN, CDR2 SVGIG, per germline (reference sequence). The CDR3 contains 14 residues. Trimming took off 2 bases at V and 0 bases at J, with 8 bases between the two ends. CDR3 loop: CAWSRESSGNTIYF. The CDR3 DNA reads TGTGCCTGGAGTAGGGAGAGCTCTGGAAACACCATATATTTT.

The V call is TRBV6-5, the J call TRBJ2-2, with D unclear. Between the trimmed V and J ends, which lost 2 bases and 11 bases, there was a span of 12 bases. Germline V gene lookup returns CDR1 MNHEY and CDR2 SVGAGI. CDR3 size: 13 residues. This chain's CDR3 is CASSYDLRRELFF. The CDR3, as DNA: TGTGCCAGCAGTTACGACCTTCGGAGAGAGCTGTTTTTT.

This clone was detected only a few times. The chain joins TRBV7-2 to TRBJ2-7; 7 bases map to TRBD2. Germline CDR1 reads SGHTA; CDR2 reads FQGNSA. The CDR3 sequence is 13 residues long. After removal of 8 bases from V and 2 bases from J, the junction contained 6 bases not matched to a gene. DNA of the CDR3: TGTGCCAGCCGGTATGGGAGGGCCTACGAGCAGTACTTC. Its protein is CASRYGRAYEQYF.

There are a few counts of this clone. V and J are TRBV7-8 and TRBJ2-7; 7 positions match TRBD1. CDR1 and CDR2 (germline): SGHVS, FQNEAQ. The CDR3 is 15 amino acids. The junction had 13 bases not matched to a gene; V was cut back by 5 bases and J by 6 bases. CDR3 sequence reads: CASSPRAADRAEQYF. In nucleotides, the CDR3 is TGTGCCAGCAGCCCCCGCGCGGCTGACAGGGCCGAGCAGTACTTC. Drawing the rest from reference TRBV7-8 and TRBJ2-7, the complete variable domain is GAGVSQSPRYKVAKRGQDVALRCDPISGHVSLFWYQQALGQGPEFLTYFQNEAQLDKSGLPSDRFFAERPEGSVSTLKIQRTQQEDSAVYLCASSPRAADRAEQYFGPGTRLTVT.

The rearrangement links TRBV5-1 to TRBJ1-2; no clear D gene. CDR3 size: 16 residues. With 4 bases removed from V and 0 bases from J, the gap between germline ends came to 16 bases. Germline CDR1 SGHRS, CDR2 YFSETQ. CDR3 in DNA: TGCGCCAGCAGCACCGGGAGGGCCCTTACTAACTATGGCTACACCTTC. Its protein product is CASSTGRALTNYGYTF.

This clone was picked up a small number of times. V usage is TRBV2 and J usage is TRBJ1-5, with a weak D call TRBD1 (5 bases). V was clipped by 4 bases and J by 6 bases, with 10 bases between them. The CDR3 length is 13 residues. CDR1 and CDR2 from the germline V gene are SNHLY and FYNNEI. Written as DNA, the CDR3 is TGTGCCAGCAGTGTAACGGGGGTTCAGCCCCAGCATTTT. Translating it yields CASSVTGVQPQHF.

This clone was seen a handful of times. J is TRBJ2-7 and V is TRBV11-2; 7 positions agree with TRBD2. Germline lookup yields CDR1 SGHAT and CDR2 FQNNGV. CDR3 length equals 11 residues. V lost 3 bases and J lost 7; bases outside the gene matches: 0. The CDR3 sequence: CASSFGGEQYV. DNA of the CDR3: TGTGCCAGCAGCTTCGGGGGGGAGCAGTACGTC.

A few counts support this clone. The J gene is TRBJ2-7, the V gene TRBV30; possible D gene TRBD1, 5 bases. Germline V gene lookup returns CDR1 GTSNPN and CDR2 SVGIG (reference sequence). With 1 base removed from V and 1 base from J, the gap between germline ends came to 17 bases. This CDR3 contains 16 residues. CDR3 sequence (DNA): TGTGCCTGGAGTGGGAAGGACACCGGCCGATCCTACGAGCAGTACGTC. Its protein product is CAWSGKDTGRSYEQYV.